The 18 T cell receptor beta chains presented below share a single source sample, sequenced in a study of identical twins' blood T cells. TCRdb reprocessed the 5' RACE reads via MiXCR and lists one record per CDR3 protein. The table lists 400,000 or so distinct CDR3 sequences, approximately 30% of them singletons. Sequenced material: PBMCs. The receptor set was obtained from a woman between 18 and 49 years old in good health.

V gene TRBV6-5 combines with J gene TRBJ2-7; 7 bases align to TRBD2. Germline V gene sequence: CDR1 MNHEY, CDR2 SVGAGI. This CDR3 is 15 amino acids long. V trimming: 6 bases; J trimming: 1 base; junction bases outside the gene matches: 9. This chain's CDR3 is CASRTITAGSYEQYF. The CDR3 DNA follows: TGTGCCAGCAGGACTATTACAGCGGGGTCCTACGAGCAGTACTTC.

The chain recombines TRBV6-2 or TRBV6-3 with TRBJ1-2; no definite D call. CDR1 is MNHEY and CDR2 is SVGEGT in the germline V gene. V dropped 1 base and J dropped 6 bases, with 18 bases sitting between them. The CDR3 runs 16 residues. The DNA for the CDR3 is TGTGCCAGCAGTTACTTATCCATTCCACCGGTACATGGCTACACCTTC. Its protein is CASSYLSIPPVHGYTF.

V usage is TRBV9 and J usage is TRBJ1-1, with 7 bases that match TRBD1. Germline loops: CDR1 SGDLS, CDR2 YYNGEE. This CDR3 is 13 amino acids long. Germline trimming cut 3 bases from V and 10 bases from J; bases unmatched to any gene: 9. The CDR3 spells CASSAGDRVAAFF. CDR3 nucleotides: TGTGCCAGCAGCGCTGGGGACAGAGTCGCAGCTTTCTTT.

This clonotype has only a few counts. The gene calls are TRBV6-5 and TRBJ1-5; D call uncertain. Trimming shortened V by 2 bases and J by 9 bases, and 14 bases separated the two germline ends. The CDR3 is 14 residues long. In germline, CDR1 is MNHEY, CDR2 SVGAGI. DNA for the CDR3: TGTGCCAGCAGTTACAATCTGGGTGCTGGGCCCCAGCATTTT. This gives the protein CASSYNLGAGPQHF.

V gene TRBV29-1 combines with J gene TRBJ2-3; D possibly matches TRBD1 or TRBD2 (6 bases each). The CDR3 has 16 amino acids. The V end was cut by 4 bases, the J end by 0 bases, with 17 bases between. The V gene's germline CDR1 is SQVTM and CDR2 ANQGSEA. CDR3 nucleotide sequence: TGCAGCGTTGGGGGGGCTAGCAGCTCTAGCACAGATACGCAGTATTTT. Translating it yields CSVGGASSSSTDTQYF.

This chain links TRBV5-1 with TRBJ2-1, with TRBD2 identical over 9 bases. Unmatched junction bases numbered 21, after V lost 5 bases and J lost 0 bases. The CDR3 totals 21 residues. Germline CDR1 SGHRS, CDR2 YFSETQ. This CDR3 is CASSSQGRLAGQGSSYNEQFF. Here the CDR3 DNA reads TGCGCCAGCAGTTCTCAAGGACGGCTAGCGGGACAAGGGAGCTCCTACAATGAGCAGTTCTTC.

This clonotype has at least ten counts. The chain combines TRBV2 with TRBJ1-1; D might be TRBD1 (6 bases). There are 13 residues in the CDR3. Trimming left V 5 bases short and J 2 bases short, with 9 bases between. CDR1 SNHLY and CDR2 FYNNEI come from the germline V gene. The chain's CDR3 is CASSRGLNTEAFF. DNA of the CDR3: TGTGCCAGCAGTCGGGGGCTAAACACTGAAGCTTTCTTT.

The chain carries TRBV7-9 and TRBJ2-5, with unresolved D. CDR1 is SEHNR and CDR2 is FQNEAQ in the germline V gene (reference sequence). Trimming took off 2 bases at V and 6 bases at J, with 7 bases between the two ends. This CDR3 has 12 amino acids. The CDR3 DNA sequence: TGTGCCAGCAGCTTAATTGGCCAGACCCAGTACTTC. Protein sequence: CASSLIGQTQYF.

This clonotype was seen more than once but under ten times. V and J are TRBV18 and TRBJ1-2, with TRBD1 identical over 9 bases. The CDR3 runs to 18 residues. The J segment lost 6 bases and the V segment lost 2 bases, leaving 16 bases of the junction unmatched. Germline lookup yields CDR1 KGHSH and CDR2 LQKENI. DNA for the CDR3: TGTGCCAGCTCACCATTTATGGCCCGTGACCGGGACAGGGATGGCTACACCTTC. The encoded protein is CASSPFMARDRDRDGYTF.

The J gene is TRBJ2-1, the V gene TRBV12-5; D is tentatively TRBD1 or TRBD2 (6 bases each). The CDR3 contains 15 residues. Between the trimmed V and J ends, which lost 2 bases and 5 bases, there was a span of 13 bases. Germline V gene sequence: CDR1 LGHNT, CDR2 FRNRAP. CDR3 in DNA: TGTGCTAGTGGTTTGTCCGGGGGCGTTAACAATGAGCAGTTCTTC. It is translated as CASGLSGGVNNEQFF.

The rearrangement joins TRBV7-2 to TRBJ2-1, with a weak D call TRBD2 (6 bases). The CDR3 totals 16 residues. V lost 0 bases to trimming and J lost 8 bases, with 17 bases between them. Germline CDR1 and CDR2: SGHTA and FQGNSA. The CDR3 region has the DNA TGTGCCAGCAGCTTAGCGCTAGGACTATGGGTACATGAGCAGTTCTTC. Protein: CASSLALGLWVHEQFF.

Only a few counts were recorded for this clonotype. The chain employs TRBV6-1 and TRBJ1-3; D gene unclear. This CDR3 is built from 13 residues. V was pared by 5 bases and J by 4 bases, with 9 bases between. The germline V gene has CDR1 MNHNS and CDR2 SASEGT. The CDR3 loop is CASSRVGGNTIYF. CDR3 DNA: TGTGCCAGCAGTCGAGTAGGCGGAAACACCATATATTTT.

The chain combines TRBV29-1 with TRBJ1-2; no clear D gene. In germline, CDR1 is SQVTM, CDR2 ANQGSEA. There are 13 residues in the CDR3. V was trimmed by 4 bases and J by 0 bases, leaving 9 bases between them. CDR3 coding DNA: TGCAGCGTTGGGGCTGTCGCTAACTATGGCTACACCTTC. Protein: CSVGAVANYGYTF.

This clonotype was observed a few times. CDR3 amino acids: CASSQFGDDTEAFF. DNA of the CDR3: TGTGCCAGCAGCCAGTTCGGGGACGACACTGAAGCTTTCTTT. V and J are TRBV3-1 and TRBJ1-1, with D maybe TRBD1 (5 bases). Per the germline V gene, CDR1 is LGHDT and CDR2 is YNNKEL (reference sequence). Trimming pared 3 bases from V and 3 bases from J, leaving 11 bases between. The CDR3 consists of 14 residues.

CDR3 residues: CASADGTEAFF. CDR3 coding DNA: TGTGCCAGCGCGGATGGGACTGAAGCTTTCTTT. The rearrangement joins TRBV5-4 to TRBJ1-1; D gene unclear. Trimming stripped 7 bases from V and 5 bases from J, with 9 bases between. Germline-derived CDR1 and CDR2 are SGHNT and YYREEE (reference sequence). The CDR3 has 11 amino acids. The variable domain in full, completed from reference TRBV5-4 and TRBJ1-1, reads ETGVTQSPTHLIKTRGQQVTLRCSSQSGHNTVSWYQQALGQGPQFIFQYYREEENGRGNFPPRFSGLQFPNYSSELNVNALELDDSALYLCASADGTEAFFGQGTRLTVV.

This clonotype was observed at least ten times. The genes are TRBV12-3 or TRBV12-4 and TRBJ1-1; D gene uncertain. The CDR3 extends over 12 amino acids. V lost 5 bases, J lost 3 bases, and 7 bases lay in between. CDR3 residues: CASSEVYTEAFF. As DNA, the CDR3 is TGTGCCAGCAGTGAGGTGTACACTGAAGCTTTCTTT.

The J gene is TRBJ1-5, the V gene TRBV19; weak D call: TRBD1 (5 bases). CDR3 length: 12 residues. Germline CDR1 reads LNHDA; CDR2 reads SQIVND (reference sequence). V dropped 10 bases and J dropped 9 bases, with 16 bases sitting between them. The CDR3 region is CATGARDRPQHF. CDR3 coding DNA: TGTGCCACCGGGGCCCGGGATCGGCCCCAGCATTTT.

This chain links TRBV7-9 with TRBJ1-1; possible D gene TRBD1, 6 bases. The CDR3 extends over 19 amino acids. Germline V gene lookup returns CDR1 SEHNR and CDR2 FQNEAQ (reference sequence). V was trimmed by 4 bases and J by 5 bases, leaving 29 bases between them. The CDR3 loop is CASSSRAWGARRKNTEAFF. The DNA of the CDR3 is TGTGCCAGCAGCTCGAGGGCCTGGGGGGCGCGTCGGAAGAATACTGAAGCTTTCTTT.